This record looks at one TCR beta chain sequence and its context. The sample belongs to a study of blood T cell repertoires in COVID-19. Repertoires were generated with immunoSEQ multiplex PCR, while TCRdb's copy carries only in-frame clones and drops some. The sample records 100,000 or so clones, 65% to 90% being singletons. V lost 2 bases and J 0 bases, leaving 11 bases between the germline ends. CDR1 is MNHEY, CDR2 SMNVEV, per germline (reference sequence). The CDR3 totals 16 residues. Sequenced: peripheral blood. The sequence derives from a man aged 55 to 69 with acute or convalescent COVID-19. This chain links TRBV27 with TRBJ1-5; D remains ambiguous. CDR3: CASSLGREHSNQPQHF. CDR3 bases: TGTGCCAGCAGTTTAGGGAGAGAACATAGCAATCAGCCCCAGCATTTT.